This T cell receptor (beta chain) emerged from a study of blood T cell repertoires in COVID-19 (dated by TCRdb to between 2020 and 2021). In terms of the full investigation: Collaborator samples came from the United States, Italy and Spain and covered acute and convalescent phases of COVID-19. The prospective study material was composed of cDNA or gDNA derived from T cells, B-cell-depleted T cells, or PBMCs. The dataset comprised deeply sampled blood TCRbeta repertoires from subjects exposed to, actively infected with, or recovered from COVID-19. The repertoires were made available in a free public database intended to serve as a resource for research on the immune response to SARS-CoV-2. The samples were drawn from the first 160 participants of the ongoing ImmuneRACE study and from some 1,300 subjects provided by 6 global collaborators. Sample metadata almost always included a de-identified subject ID, COVID-19 status, age in years and sex. Where HLA class I and class II types were available, the types were taken from metadata supplied by the sample provider, not from assay-based typing. Summary of the overall study and its limitations: The amount of clinical and demographic metadata varied by source and participant and was provided uncurated.

TCRbeta CDR3 regions were amplified from genomic DNA using the immunoSEQ Assay, a bias-controlled multiplex PCR. The study's own analysis went as follows. Nucleated cell counts per sample were estimated from amplification of reference gene primers within the assay. Sequence reads were collapsed and filtered to measure the absolute abundance of every unique TCRbeta CDR3 rearrangement. For each sample, productive Simpson clonality was calculated by taking the square root of Simpson's diversity index across productive rearrangements. Drawn from immuneACCESS, this table holds only the in-frame rearrangements with V and J called that TCRdb kept. Clones are partly lost; checked studies trace under half to an unresolved V gene and leave the rest unexplained. D and trimming come from the DNA, and the V and J calls and clone size come from that table. The sample profile shows 350,000 to 400,000 clones; about 90% of them were found once. Of the sample, about 3% falls within the top ten clones.

Remarks on this clone: Its antigen remains unidentified. No base quality information exists; no much larger clone differs at one position.

In the prospective study, participants were about 18 to 95 years old, resided in about two dozen geographic areas of the United States, and were enrolled through a virtual design. To assign participants to cohorts, the prospective study relied on clinical history that participants themselves reported in a screening survey and a study questionnaire. Recovered participants in ImmuneRACE Cohort 3 were defined as having two consecutive negative NP/OP PCR tests, clearance from a healthcare professional, or resolution of symptoms. Each participant in the prospective study had whole blood, serum and a nasopharyngeal or oropharyngeal swab collected by mobile phlebotomists. Additional blood draws and questionnaires over a 2-month period could optionally be provided by prospective study participants. Prospective study blood samples were shipped either frozen or at room temperature before DNA extraction.

The CDR3 spans 12 residues, from the cysteine through the phenylalanine. The DNA shown is the 36-base CDR3, in frame from base 1. V is pruned by 4 bases and J by 11 bases, leaving 0 bases of the junction without a gene match. The TCR sequence derives from a woman aged 25 to 45 who had recovered from COVID-19. The source material was PBMCs or T cells enriched from blood (not recorded which). The V and J segments used are TRBV12-3 or TRBV12-4 and TRBJ2-3, with 13 central nucleotides matching TRBD2. This receptor carries the CDR3 CASSWTSGGQYF. The sequence in DNA is TGTGCCAGCAGTTGGACTAGCGGGGGGCAGTATTTT.